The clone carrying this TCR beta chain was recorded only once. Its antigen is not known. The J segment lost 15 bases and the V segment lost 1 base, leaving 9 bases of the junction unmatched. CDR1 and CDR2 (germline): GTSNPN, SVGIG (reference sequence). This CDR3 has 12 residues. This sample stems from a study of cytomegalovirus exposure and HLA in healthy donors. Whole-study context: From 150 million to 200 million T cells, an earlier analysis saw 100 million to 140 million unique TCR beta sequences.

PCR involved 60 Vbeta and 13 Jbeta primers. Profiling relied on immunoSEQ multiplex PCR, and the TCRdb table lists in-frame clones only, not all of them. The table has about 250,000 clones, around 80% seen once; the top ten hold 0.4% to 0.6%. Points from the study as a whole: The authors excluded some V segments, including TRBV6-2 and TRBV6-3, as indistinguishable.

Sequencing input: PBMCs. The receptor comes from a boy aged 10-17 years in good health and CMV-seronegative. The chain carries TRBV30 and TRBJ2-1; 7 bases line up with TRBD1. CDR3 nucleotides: TGTGCCTGGAGTGGGACAGGTCTTCGGTTGTTCTTC. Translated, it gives CAWSGTGLRLFF.